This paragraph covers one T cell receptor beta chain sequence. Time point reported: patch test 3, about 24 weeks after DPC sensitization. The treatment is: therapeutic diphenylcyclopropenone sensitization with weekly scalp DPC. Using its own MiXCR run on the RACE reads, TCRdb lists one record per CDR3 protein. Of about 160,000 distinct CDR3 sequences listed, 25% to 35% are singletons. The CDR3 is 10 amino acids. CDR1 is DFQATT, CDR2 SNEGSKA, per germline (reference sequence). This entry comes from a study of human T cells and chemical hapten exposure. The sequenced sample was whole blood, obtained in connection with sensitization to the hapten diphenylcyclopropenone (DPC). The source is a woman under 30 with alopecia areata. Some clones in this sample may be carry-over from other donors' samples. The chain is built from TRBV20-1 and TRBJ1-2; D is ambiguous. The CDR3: CSLPFDGYTF. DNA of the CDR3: TGCAGCCTCCCCTTCGATGGCTACACCTTC.